This section outlines one T cell receptor (beta chain) sequence together with its context. What it binds is unknown. TCR beta from blood CD8+ and CD4+ T cells was sequenced. The multiple sclerosis controls were treatment-naive patients, and their relapsing-remitting disease was stable or active. When the RNA was reverse transcribed, random hexamers were used with an input of about 0.45 to 1 ug. TCRdb re-called the immunoSEQ multiplex PCR reads through MiXCR, storing one row per CDR3 protein. The profile covers roughly 330,000 distinct CDR3 sequences, with 92% appearing a single time and about 0.063% taken by the ten largest. The sample belongs to a study of CD8 T cells in Susac syndrome. Study observations and caveats: The authors acknowledged that the study's TCR sequencing and HLA analysis involved relatively few individuals.

The V and J ends lost 4 bases and 4 bases respectively, with 14 bases between them. Looked up from germline, CDR1 is MNHNY and CDR2 is SVGAGI (reference sequence). The CDR3 is 15 amino acids. The sequence was obtained from a human donor with multiple sclerosis. The genes are TRBV6-6 and TRBJ1-5; tentative D call: TRBD1 (6 bases). The source material was CD4+ T cells from PBMCs. The CDR3 DNA follows: TGTGCCAGCAGTTTCGGACAGTCAGGGAATCAGCCCCAGCATTTT. It encodes CASSFGQSGNQPQHF.